This T cell receptor (beta chain) was captured in a study of cytomegalovirus exposure and HLA in healthy donors. This CDR3 has 14 amino acids. In germline, CDR1 is SNHLY, CDR2 FYNNEI. V lost 7 bases and J lost 7; bases outside the gene matches: 4. Primers included in the PCR were 60 Vbeta and 13 Jbeta primers. Clones were read by immunoSEQ multiplex PCR, and TCRdb kept only the in-frame ones, dropping some. The clone table shows 85,000 to 110,000 clones, with the ten largest holding 3% to 3.5%. The receptor was derived from a man aged 35-49 years in good health and CMV-seronegative. Sequencing was carried out using PBMCs. This chain joins TRBV2 and TRBJ1-6; TRBD1 matches at 10 bases. CDR3 DNA: TGTGCCAGCAAGGGGACAGGGGACAATTCACCCCTCCACTTT. Translating gives CASKGTGDNSPLHF. The full variable domain, completed using reference TRBV2 and TRBJ1-6, is EPEVTQTPSHQVTQMGQEVILRCVPISNHLYFYWYRQILGQKVEFLVSFYNNEISEKSEIFDDQFSVERPDGSNFTLKIRSTKLEDSAMYFCASKGTGDNSPLHFGNGTRLTVT.